Presented here are 32 T cell receptor beta chains from one specimen sequenced in a study of T cell repertoires in cytomegalovirus infection. TCRdb re-called the reads through MiXCR, storing one row per CDR3 protein. The sample has around 740,000 distinct CDR3 sequences, under 40% seen once. The sequencing sample was made of PBMCs. All receptors derive from a human donor in good health (CMV status not recorded). Some clones in this sample may be carry-over from other donors' samples.

This clonotype was recorded many times. This sequence joins TRBV28 and TRBJ2-7; 8 bases are shared with TRBD1. Germline-derived CDR1 and CDR2 are MDHEN and SYDVKM. After removal of 3 bases from V and 4 bases from J, the junction contained 5 bases not matched to a gene. This CDR3 has 14 amino acids. The CDR3 protein is CASSLVQGAYEQYF. CDR3 bases: TGTGCCAGCAGTTTGGTCCAGGGGGCTTACGAGCAGTACTTC.

This clonotype has more than one count but fewer than ten. This chain links TRBV12-3 or TRBV12-4 with TRBJ1-5; D is perhaps TRBD1 (5 bases). V lost 3 bases and J 7 bases, leaving 10 bases between the germline ends. The CDR3 is 13 residues long. The CDR3 reads CASSLGEDQPQHF. The CDR3 DNA reads TGTGCCAGCAGTTTGGGGGAGGACCAGCCCCAGCATTTT.

This clonotype was detected only a few times. This sequence joins TRBV12-3 or TRBV12-4 and TRBJ1-1, with a tentative D call TRBD1 (6 bases). This CDR3 comprises 12 residues. Deletions cut 4 bases from V and 11 bases from J, with 14 bases between. Here the CDR3 reads CASSWQGRGAFF. DNA for the CDR3: TGTGCCAGCAGTTGGCAGGGGCGCGGTGCTTTCTTT.

The rearrangement links TRBV7-8 to TRBJ1-1; the D gene is possibly TRBD1 (6 bases). The CDR3 sequence is 13 residues long. The V end was cut by 5 bases, the J end by 10 bases, with 17 bases between. CDR1 is SGHVS and CDR2 is FQNEAQ in the germline V gene. The CDR3 nucleotides are TGTGCCAGCAGCCTATTAAACAGGGTAGGAGCTTTCTTT. Translated, it gives CASSLLNRVGAFF.

This clonotype was counted between two and nine times. The rearrangement links TRBV3-1 to TRBJ2-7, with TRBD2 matching over 7 bases. The V segment lost 3 bases and the J segment 2 bases; nucleotides outside the gene matches: 4. The germline CDR1 and CDR2 sequences are LGHDT and YNNKEL (reference sequence). This CDR3 is 14 amino acids long. CDR3 DNA sequence: TGTGCCAGCAGCCATGCTAGCGGTCCCTACGAGCAGTACTTC. This codes for CASSHASGPYEQYF.

This clonotype was recorded a few times. The CDR3 bases are TGTGCCAGCAGCCTTAGGGTATCCCAGTACGAGCAGTACTTC. Translation: CASSLRVSQYEQYF. The chain links TRBV11-2 to TRBJ2-7; D gene unclear. The CDR3 is 14 amino acids. The V end lost 5 bases, the J end lost 4 bases, and 15 bases lay between the germline ends. From germline, CDR1 is SGHAT and CDR2 FQNNGV.

The chain uses TRBV4-1 and TRBJ2-2, with 7 bases that match TRBD1. With 4 bases clipped from V and 1 base from J, the junction kept 6 bases outside the gene matches. The CDR3 covers 16 residues. CDR1 and CDR2 from the germline V gene are MGHRA and YSYEKL. The CDR3 DNA reads TGCGCCAGCAGCCGGCTATGGACAGGGAACACCGGGGAGCTGTTTTTT. Translating it yields CASSRLWTGNTGELFF.

The chain recombines TRBV20-1 with TRBJ2-5; TRBD2 aligns across 11 bases. J gave up 5 bases and V 5 bases, and 10 bases lay outside the gene matches. Germline CDR1 and CDR2: DFQATT and SNEGSKA (reference sequence). The CDR3 length is 15 residues. CDR3 amino acids: CSADDGSGGAETQYF. CDR3 DNA sequence: TGCAGTGCTGACGACGGTAGCGGGGGGGCCGAGACCCAGTACTTC.

The genes are TRBV28 and TRBJ1-4, with a tentative D call TRBD1 (5 bases). The CDR3 extends over 15 amino acids. The V gene's germline CDR1 is MDHEN and CDR2 SYDVKM. The V end lost 6 bases, the J end lost 3 bases, and 14 bases lay between the germline ends. As DNA, the CDR3 is TGTGCCAGCAGGCCATGGGGGATAGCTAATGAAAAACTGTTTTTT. Its translation is CASRPWGIANEKLFF.

The chain joins TRBV29-1 to TRBJ1-1; tentative D call: TRBD1 (5 bases). The V gene lost 4 bases and the J gene lost 6 bases, with 18 bases spanning the gap. The germline V gene has CDR1 SQVTM and CDR2 ANQGSEA. The CDR3 length is 14 residues. This CDR3 is CSVGWGRLNSEAFF. CDR3 in DNA: TGCAGCGTTGGATGGGGCAGGCTTAACTCTGAAGCTTTCTTT.

CDR3 amino acids: CASSYRDRVSNQPQHF. CDR3 nucleotide sequence: TGTGCCAGCAGTTACAGAGACAGGGTTAGCAATCAGCCCCAGCATTTT. The chain links TRBV6-6 to TRBJ1-5, with 7 bases that match TRBD1. Germline CDR1 MNHNY, CDR2 SVGAGI (reference sequence). Trimming took 2 bases from V and 0 from J; bases not matched to a gene: 4. CDR3 size: 16 residues.

This clonotype has a handful of counts. The chain combines TRBV12-3 or TRBV12-4 with TRBJ2-6; D is uncertain. V lost 8 bases to trimming and J lost 0 bases, with 11 bases between them. The length of the CDR3 is 15 residues. The CDR3 spells CASLESDSGANVLTF. The CDR3 DNA is TGTGCCAGCCTAGAGAGCGACTCTGGGGCCAACGTCCTGACTTTC.

The chain recombines TRBV5-5 with TRBJ2-7; D not resolved. The length of the CDR3 is 14 residues. Germline CDR1 reads SGHKS; CDR2 reads YYEKEE (reference sequence). V was cut by 2 bases and J by 4 bases, with 13 bases left in between. CDR3: CASSLSGTGYEQYF. In nucleotides, the CDR3 is TGTGCCAGCAGCTTAAGTGGAACCGGATACGAGCAGTACTTC.

This rearrangement joins TRBV10-3 to TRBJ1-6, with D maybe TRBD1 (5 bases). The CDR3 runs to 13 residues. V lost 6 bases and J lost 5, with 8 bases in between. From germline, CDR1 is ENHRY and CDR2 SYGVKD. The DNA of the CDR3 is TGTGCCATCAGGCAGGGAGATAATTCACCCCTCCACTTT. Residues: CAIRQGDNSPLHF.

A note on this clonotype: No conserved phenylalanine or tryptophan ends this CDR3, so it is likely a read error. It is unclear where the CDR3 begins or ends on the DNA, so no DNA is shown, and the CDR3 is as TCRdb lists it. The chain couples TRBV7-2 to TRBJ1-6; the listed D gene, TRBD1, was not tested against the DNA. Ends included, the CDR3 has 14 residues. Per the germline V gene, CDR1 is SGHTA and CDR2 is FQGNSA. The CDR3 sequence: CAAGDRGIYSPLNL.

This clonotype was seen only once. In DNA, the CDR3 is TGCAGCGTTGGACAGGGGACAATGAACACTGAAGCTTTCTTT. It codes for CSVGQGTMNTEAFF. This chain uses TRBV29-1 with TRBJ1-1, with 8 bases lining up with TRBD1. The J segment lost 0 bases and the V segment lost 4 bases, leaving 4 bases of the junction unmatched. Germline V CDR1 and CDR2: SQVTM, ANQGSEA. The CDR3 covers 14 residues.

This chain connects TRBV6-5 to TRBJ2-3; 9 positions match TRBD2. Germline loops: CDR1 MNHEY, CDR2 SVGAGI. V gave up 6 bases and J gave up 0 bases; unmatched junction bases: 4. The CDR3 contains 15 residues. CDR3 residues: CASREGLASTDTQYF. As DNA, the CDR3 is TGTGCCAGCAGAGAAGGACTAGCGAGCACAGATACGCAGTATTTT.

Remarks on this clonotype: Its ends do not fully match the called genes, so a read error is possible. Written as DNA, the CDR3 is TGTGCCATCAGTAAAAAACGGACAGCCAGCAATCAGCCCCAGAATTTT. The encoded protein is CAISKKRTASNQPQNF. The chain has TRBV28 and TRBJ1-5; D may be TRBD1 (6 bases). This CDR3 has 16 residues. Germline V lookup: CDR1 MDHEN, CDR2 SYDVKM.

The chain joins TRBV6-1 to TRBJ2-7; 7 nucleotides line up with TRBD1. V trimming: 7 bases; J trimming: 5 bases; junction bases outside the gene matches: 8. Germline V gives CDR1 MNHNS, CDR2 SASEGT. This CDR3 spans 13 amino acids. The CDR3 protein is CASTNMDRNEQYF. The CDR3 nucleotides are TGTGCCAGCACCAATATGGACAGGAACGAGCAGTACTTC.

This clonotype showed up just a few times. The gene calls are TRBV20-1 and TRBJ1-1, with D possibly matching TRBD1 (6 bases). The CDR3 is 11 amino acids. Trimming pared 4 bases from V and 8 bases from J, leaving 11 bases between. Germline CDR1 DFQATT, CDR2 SNEGSKA (reference sequence). The CDR3 region has the DNA TGCAGTGCTACTAGGGGGGAGGAAGCTTTCTTT. It codes for CSATRGEEAFF.

The V and J genes are TRBV3-1 and TRBJ1-5; D is ambiguous. In germline, CDR1 is LGHDT, CDR2 YNNKEL (reference sequence). The V gene lost 2 bases and the J gene lost 5 bases, with 10 bases spanning the gap. The CDR3 totals 14 residues. The CDR3 coding sequence is TGTGCCAGCAGCCAATCTTGTGGGGATCAGCCCCAGCATTTT. Translation gives CASSQSCGDQPQHF.

A note on this clonotype: No conserved phenylalanine or tryptophan ends this CDR3, so it is likely a read error. The chain joins TRBV4-2 to TRBJ1-1, with TRBD1 as a possible D gene (5 bases). The CDR3 is 16 residues long. V shed 4 bases and J shed 1 base, with 16 bases lying between them. Germline V gene lookup returns CDR1 LGHNA and CDR2 YNFKEQ. As DNA, the CDR3 is TGTGCCAGCAGCCCCACCGTACAGGCAAAGAACACTGAAGCTTTCTCT. The encoded protein is CASSPTVQAKNTEAFS.

Only a few counts were recorded for this clonotype. This chain uses TRBV12-3 or TRBV12-4 with TRBJ2-1, with a possible D match to TRBD2 (6 bases). The CDR3 is made up of 14 amino acids. Between the trimmed V and J ends, which lost 3 bases and 4 bases, there was a span of 10 bases. CDR3 sequence reads: CASSFVGGYNEQFF. The CDR3 DNA reads TGTGCCAGCAGTTTCGTGGGGGGTTACAATGAGCAGTTCTTC.

The chain carries TRBV18 and TRBJ1-2; D is uncertain. With 0 bases removed from V and 6 bases from J, the gap between germline ends came to 11 bases. Germline V gives CDR1 KGHSH, CDR2 LQKENI. This CDR3 spans 14 amino acids. CDR3 sequence (DNA): TGTGCCAGCTCACCACCGTCCAGAGTTGATGGCTACACCTTC. Translating gives CASSPPSRVDGYTF.

V is TRBV28 and J is TRBJ1-1, with no clear D. Deletions cut 8 bases from V and 1 base from J, with 5 bases between. Per the germline V gene, CDR1 is MDHEN and CDR2 is SYDVKM. The CDR3 has 11 residues. The CDR3 loop reads CASDSNTEAFF. For the CDR3, the DNA is TGTGCCAGCGACTCGAACACTGAAGCTTTCTTT.

This clonotype was picked up one time. The CDR3 spells CASSYRIAPAHGDEQFF. DNA of the CDR3: TGTGCCAGCAGTTACAGGATAGCTCCCGCCCATGGGGATGAGCAGTTCTTC. J is TRBJ2-1 and V is TRBV6-5; D gene uncertain. CDR3 length: 17 residues. Trimming removed 2 bases from V and 8 bases from J, with 22 bases in between. CDR1 is MNHEY, CDR2 SVGAGI, per germline.

This chain uses TRBV20-1 with TRBJ2-3, with 9 bases that match TRBD2. V was clipped by 0 bases and J by 3 bases; unmatched bases: 10. Germline CDR1 DFQATT, CDR2 SNEGSKA (reference sequence). The CDR3 has 17 amino acids. CDR3 in DNA: TGCAGTGCTAGAGAGGAGGCGGGAGGGCCTCTGACAGATACGCAGTATTTT. Translation gives CSAREEAGGPLTDTQYF.

In its sample, this clonotype was seen a few times. DNA for the CDR3: TGTGCCAGCAGCCGAAGCCCGAATCGGAACGAGCAGTACTTC. Residues: CASSRSPNRNEQYF. The J gene is TRBJ2-7, the V gene TRBV7-2; D gene uncertain. Trimming left V 5 bases short and J 5 bases short, with 16 bases between. CDR1 is SGHTA and CDR2 is FQGNSA in the germline V gene. The CDR3 contains 14 residues.

This clonotype was recorded at least ten times. The chain employs TRBV28 and TRBJ2-1, with 8 bases lining up with TRBD1. This CDR3 region has 16 residues. Germline assignment: CDR1 MDHEN and CDR2 SYDVKM. Trimming cost V 6 bases and J 15 bases; bases outside gene matches: 22. The CDR3 DNA sequence: TGTGCCAGCAGACCGAGCATGGGACAGGAATCTATCTCTGGGTTCTTC. It yields the protein CASRPSMGQESISGFF.

CDR3 amino acids: CASSVEHGTSGNTIYF. In DNA form, the CDR3 reads TGTGCCAGCAGCGTAGAGCATGGAACCTCTGGAAACACCATATATTTT. This sequence joins TRBV9 and TRBJ1-3, with no clear D. CDR1 is SGDLS, CDR2 YYNGEE, per germline. CDR3 length: 16 residues. Trimming left V 0 bases short and J 0 bases short, with 10 bases between.

This clonotype was observed a handful of times. This chain links TRBV12-3 or TRBV12-4 with TRBJ1-1; D unclear. The ends were cut back, 3 bases at V and 6 bases at J, with 11 bases in the middle. This CDR3 has 13 residues. CDR3 bases: TGTGCCAGCAGTTTTGTGGTTGGAGCTGAAGCTTTCTTT. Its translation: CASSFVVGAEAFF.

This clonotype was recorded a few times. The chain recombines TRBV20-1 with TRBJ2-5; 10 nucleotides align to TRBD2. Germline CDR1 reads DFQATT; CDR2 reads SNEGSKA (reference sequence). The CDR3 loop spans 14 amino acids. Trimming at V came to 2 bases and at J to 4 bases, leaving 4 bases not matched to a gene. CDR3 protein: CSARRLAGAETQYF. The CDR3 DNA is TGCAGTGCTAGACGTCTAGCGGGAGCAGAGACCCAGTACTTC.